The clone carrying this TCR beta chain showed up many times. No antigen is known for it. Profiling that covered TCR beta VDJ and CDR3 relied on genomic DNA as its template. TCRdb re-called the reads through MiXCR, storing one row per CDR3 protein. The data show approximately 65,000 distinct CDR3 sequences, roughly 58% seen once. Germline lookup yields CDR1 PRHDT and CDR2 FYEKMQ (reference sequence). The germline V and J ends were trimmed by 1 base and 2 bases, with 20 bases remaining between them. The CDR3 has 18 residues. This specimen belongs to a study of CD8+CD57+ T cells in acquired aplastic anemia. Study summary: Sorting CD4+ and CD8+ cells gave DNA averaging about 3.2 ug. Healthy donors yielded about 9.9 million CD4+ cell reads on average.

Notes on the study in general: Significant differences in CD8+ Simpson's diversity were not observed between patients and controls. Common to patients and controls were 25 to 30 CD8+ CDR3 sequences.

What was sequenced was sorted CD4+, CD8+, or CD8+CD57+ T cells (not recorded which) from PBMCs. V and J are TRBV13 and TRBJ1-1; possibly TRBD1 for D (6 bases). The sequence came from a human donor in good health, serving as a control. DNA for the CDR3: TGTGCCAGCAGCTTAGTGTTAGGGCAGGGGCGATTTAACACTGAAGCTTTCTTT. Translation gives CASSLVLGQGRFNTEAFF.